This TCR beta chain was recorded in a study of blood T cell repertoires in COVID-19. Study in general: Italy, Spain and the United States were the sources of the convalescent and acute COVID-19 samples. T cells, B-cell-depleted T cells, or PBMCs provided the cDNA or gDNA that served as material.

Authors' data handling: Nucleated cell counts were estimated from reference gene primer amplification. Clones were sequenced by immunoSEQ multiplex PCR, and TCRdb holds only the in-frame ones, with some missing. D and trimming come from the DNA, and the V and J calls and clone size come from that table. The repertoire holds around 250,000 clones, with roughly 90% as singletons. The V gene end was trimmed by 4 bases and the J gene end by 3 bases; junction bases not matched to a gene: 3. Looked up from germline, CDR1 is SGHTA and CDR2 is FQGTGA. There are 13 residues in the CDR3. The chain joins TRBV7-3 to TRBJ2-7; 7 bases align to TRBD2. Sequenced sample: peripheral blood. This sequence was found in a woman younger than 45 with active or convalescent COVID-19. CDR3 in amino acids: CASSSQRGYEQYF. The CDR3 DNA follows: TGTGCCAGCAGCTCCCAGCGGGGCTACGAGCAGTACTTC. Full variable domain (remainder filled in from reference TRBV7-3 and TRBJ2-7): GAGVSQTPSNKVTEKGKYVELRCDPISGHTALYWYRQSLGQGPEFLIYFQGTGAADDSGLPNDRFFAVRPEGSVSTLKIQRTERGDSAVYLCASSSQRGYEQYFGPGTRLTVT.